A selection of T cell receptor beta chains follows, all from one sample in a study of blood T cell repertoires in COVID-19. Clones were read by immunoSEQ multiplex PCR, and TCRdb kept only the in-frame ones, dropping some. The sample holds about 150,000 clones, about 80% seen once. Sequenced sample: peripheral blood. The receptors derive from a woman between 55 and 75 years old with acute or convalescent COVID-19. The CDR3 runs from the conserved cysteine through the conserved F or W. The D gene is left open where the match is weak. Expanded clones are given a class, and other clones once, few, many or no size at all.

>.|TRBJ1-4|.|14|TRBV5-1
TGCGCCAGCAGCTTGGATGGCTTTAATGAAAAACTGTTTTTT
CASSLDGFNEKLFF
>.|TRBJ2-3|.|15|TRBV4-1
TGCGCCAGCAGCCAAGAGAGGCAGTTCACAGATACGCAGTATTTT
CASSQERQFTDTQYF
>TRBD1|TRBJ1-5|once|14|TRBV2
TGTGCCAGCACCCTACAGGGGCTCGGGCAGCCCCAGCATTTT
CASTLQGLGQPQHF
>TRBD1|TRBJ1-6|.|16|TRBV5-1
TGCGCCAGCAGCCCGACAGGGAGCTCCTATAATTCACCCCTCCACTTT
CASSPTGSSYNSPLHF
>.|TRBJ1-1|.|12|TRBV19
TGTGCCAGTAGTATGCGCCTTCAGGGGTGGGGCTTT
CASSMRLQGWGF
>.|TRBJ1-1|.|14|TRBV19
TGTGCCAGTAGTAACCACAGGGTAGGCACTGAAGCTTTCTTT
CASSNHRVGTEAFF
>TRBD1|TRBJ1-2|.|15|TRBV27
TGTGCCAGCAGTACCGGGGGACAGGGGAGCTATGGCTACACCTTC
CASSTGGQGSYGYTF
>.|TRBJ1-3|.|16|TRBV11-2
TGTGCCAGCAGCAGTCCGTGGCAAAGCTCTGGAAACACCATATATTTT
CASSSPWQSSGNTIYF
>TRBD1|TRBJ2-5|.|15|TRBV11-1
TGTGCCAGCAGCCCCTCCCCGGACAGGGCCGAGACCCAGTACTTC
CASSPSPDRAETQYF
>.|TRBJ2-2|.|15|TRBV14
TGTGCCAGCAGCCCAGACAGGCGGAACACCGGGGAGCTGTTTTTT
CASSPDRRNTGELFF
>.|TRBJ2-4|.|14|TRBV19
TGTGCCAGTAGTATAGGCGGAGCCAAAAACATTCAGTACTTC
CASSIGGAKNIQYF
>.|TRBJ2-2|.|13|TRBV12-3/TRBV12-4
TGTGCCAGCAGTTTTAGTTGGACCGGGGAGCTGTTTTTT
CASSFSWTGELFF
>.|TRBJ1-1|.|12|TRBV3-1/TRBV3-2
TGTGCCAGCAGCCCTAGGAACACTGAAGCTTTCTTT
CASSPRNTEAFF
>.|TRBJ2-6|many|15|TRBV28
TGTGCCAGCAGCCAGGGCAGCTCTGGGGCCAACGTCCTGACTTTC
CASSQGSSGANVLTF
>TRBD2|TRBJ2-4|once|15|TRBV7-2
TGTGCCAGCAGCTCGGGACTAGCGGGTTTAAACATTCAGTACTTC
CASSSGLAGLNIQYF
>.|TRBJ2-7|.|15|TRBV7-9
.
CASSLGFGQGAPEYF
>TRBD2|TRBJ2-1|.|15|TRBV9
TGTGCCAGCAGCCTGAAGGCGGGGGGGATCGATGAGCAGTTCTTC
CASSLKAGGIDEQFF
>TRBD1|TRBJ1-5|.|14|TRBV28
TGTGCCAGCAGTCTAGACAGGGGAAAACAGCCCCAGCATTTT
CASSLDRGKQPQHF
>.|TRBJ2-5|.|15|TRBV7-9
TGTGCCAGCAGCTTAGCGCGACAAATCCAAGAGACCCAGTACTTC
CASSLARQIQETQYF
>.|TRBJ1-5|.|14|TRBV19
TGTGCCAGTAGTATTCGGGATAGCAATCAGCCCCAGCATTTT
CASSIRDSNQPQHF
>.|TRBJ2-7|.|13|TRBV9
TGTGCCAGCAGCGTAGGACAAGACTACGAGCAGTACTTC
CASSVGQDYEQYF
>.|TRBJ1-6|.|16|TRBV18
TGTGCCAGCTCGGCCGAGAGCGGGGGACTAGGTTCACCCCTCCACTTT
CASSAESGGLGSPLHF
>TRBD2|TRBJ2-3|.|16|TRBV5-4
TGTGCCAGCAGCTCTAGCGGGGGGGCGTTGACAGATACGCAGTATTTT
CASSSSGGALTDTQYF
>TRBD2|TRBJ2-2|.|16|TRBV6-1
TGTGCCAGCAGTGAAGCCGGGGGGGGAAACACCGGGGAGCTGTTTTTT
CASSEAGGGNTGELFF
>.|TRBJ1-6|once|14|TRBV19
TGTGCCAGTAGTGTCCGGGACTTAAATTCACCCCTCCACTTT
CASSVRDLNSPLHF
>.|TRBJ1-1|.|12|TRBV18
TGTGCCAGCTCACTCGGACAGATTGAAGCTTTCTTT
CASSLGQIEAFF
>TRBD1|TRBJ1-5|.|14|TRBV19
TGTGCCACGAACGACAGGGTGTTATATCAGCCCCAGCATTTT
CATNDRVLYQPQHF
>.|TRBJ1-2|.|13|TRBV19
TGTGCCAGTAGTTTCCCAGGGAACTATGGCTACACCTTC
CASSFPGNYGYTF
>.|TRBJ1-2|.|15|TRBV5-1
TGCGCCAGCAGCTTGGTTGGGGGCACGGATAATGGCTACACCTTC
CASSLVGGTDNGYTF
>.|TRBJ2-1|once|14|TRBV18
TGTGCCAGCTCACCCAGGGAAACCTACAATGAGCAGTTCTTC
CASSPRETYNEQFF
>.|TRBJ2-3|.|17|TRBV2
TGTGCCAGCAGTCCCGGGACACTTTCCTTCGGCACAGATACGCAGTATTTT
CASSPGTLSFGTDTQYF
>.|TRBJ1-1|.|15|TRBV7-2
TGTGCCAGCAGCCATACCGGGACTCTGAACACTGAAGCTTTCTTT
CASSHTGTLNTEAFF
>.|TRBJ1-1|.|13|TRBV28
TGTGCCAGCAGTCAGCAGGGCGGCACTGAAGCTTTCTTT
CASSQQGGTEAFF
>TRBD1|TRBJ1-4|.|15|TRBV28
TGTGCCAGCAGCGGTCCGGGACAGCTTAATGAAAAACTGTTTTTT
CASSGPGQLNEKLFF
>TRBD1|TRBJ1-5|.|17|TRBV25-1
TGTGCCAGCAACAACGACGACCGGGACAGGCCTGGTCAGCCCCAGCATTTT
CASNNDDRDRPGQPQHF